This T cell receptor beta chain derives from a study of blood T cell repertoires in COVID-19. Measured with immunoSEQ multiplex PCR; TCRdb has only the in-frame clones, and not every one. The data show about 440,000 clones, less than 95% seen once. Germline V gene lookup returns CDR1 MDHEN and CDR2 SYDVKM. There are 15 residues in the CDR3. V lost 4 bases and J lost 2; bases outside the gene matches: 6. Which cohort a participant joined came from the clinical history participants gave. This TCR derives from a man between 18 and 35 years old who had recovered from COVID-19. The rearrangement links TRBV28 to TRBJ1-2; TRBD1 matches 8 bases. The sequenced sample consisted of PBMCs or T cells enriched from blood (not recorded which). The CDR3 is CASSSSTGANYGYTF. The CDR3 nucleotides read TGTGCCAGCAGTTCATCGACAGGGGCCAACTATGGCTACACCTTC.